These 7 T cell receptor beta chains came from one sample sequenced in a study of PD-L1 blockade in urothelial cancer. Time point of the sample: pretreatment peripheral blood. Assay used: immunoSEQ multiplex PCR; TCRdb lists only in-frame clones, some missing. The sample consists of approximately 47,000 clones, 82% of them appearing once. The sequencing used PBMCs, collected around atezolizumab (anti-PD-L1) treatment. These receptors all come from a man aged 50 or older with urothelial cancer.

The rearrangement joins TRBV5-1 to TRBJ2-3, with D possibly TRBD2 on 6 matching bases. Germline CDR1 SGHRS, CDR2 YFSETQ. The ends were cut back, 1 base at V and 1 base at J, with 7 bases in the middle. The CDR3 extends over 14 amino acids. The CDR3 nucleotides read TGCGCCAGCAGCTTGAGCGGGCGCACAGATACGCAGTATTTT. The encoded protein is CASSLSGRTDTQYF.

The V call is TRBV27, the J call TRBJ1-5, with 7 bases fitting TRBD1. This CDR3 region has 15 residues. After removal of 6 bases from V and 4 bases from J, the junction contained 9 bases not matched to a gene. The germline V gene encodes CDR1 MNHEY and CDR2 SMNVEV (reference sequence). Here the CDR3 DNA reads TGTGCCAGCAGATCCGGGACAGTTGCTAATCAGCCCCAGCATTTT. Translated, it gives CASRSGTVANQPQHF.

This chain connects TRBV7-8 to TRBJ1-3; 9 bases agree with TRBD1. CDR1 is SGHVS and CDR2 is FQNEAQ in the germline V gene. The CDR3 sequence is 13 residues long. Trimming removed 5 bases from V and 16 bases from J; junction bases left unmatched: 12. CDR3 region: CASSLTDRGRGYF. The CDR3 bases are TGTGCCAGCAGCCTAACGGACAGGGGACGGGGGTATTTT.

The genes are TRBV27 and TRBJ1-5; 9 nucleotides match TRBD1. In germline, CDR1 is MNHEY, CDR2 SMNVEV (reference sequence). The J segment lost 4 bases and the V segment lost 6 bases, leaving 10 bases of the junction unmatched. CDR3 length: 16 amino acids. The chain's CDR3 is CASRRRDRVLNQPQHF. DNA of the CDR3: TGTGCCAGCAGAAGACGGGACAGGGTTCTGAATCAGCCCCAGCATTTT.

The chain uses TRBV7-9 and TRBJ1-5; D unresolved. The CDR3 covers 13 residues. Trimming shortened V by 6 bases and J by 1 base, and 7 bases separated the two germline ends. Germline V CDR1 and CDR2: SEHNR, FQNEAQ (reference sequence). The CDR3 DNA reads as TGTGCCAGCAGACGGGAAAGCAATCAGCCCCAGCATTTT. Amino acid sequence: CASRRESNQPQHF.

The V and J genes are TRBV29-1 and TRBJ2-1, with D possibly matching TRBD2 (6 bases). Germline values: CDR1 SQVTM, CDR2 ANQGSEA. Trimming left V 2 bases short and J 0 bases short, with 11 bases between. The CDR3 extends over 15 amino acids. CDR3 DNA sequence: TGCAGCGTTGAAAAGGCGGGGAGCTCCTACAATGAGCAGTTCTTC. This codes for CSVEKAGSSYNEQFF.

The CDR3 DNA reads TGTGCCAGCAGGGGACTAGCGGGAGGGGGGGAGACCCAGTACTTC. Its translation is CASRGLAGGGETQYF. The V and J genes are TRBV6-6 and TRBJ2-5, with 16 nucleotides matching TRBD2. The V and J ends lost 6 bases and 5 bases, in that order; junction bases with no gene match: 3. CDR3 length equals 15 residues. Per germline, CDR1 MNHNY and CDR2 SVGAGI (reference sequence).